Below are 27 T cell receptor beta chains sequenced from a single sample in a study of T-cell reconstitution after alpha-beta-depleted transplantation in children listed by TCRdb under 2016. This specimen's treatment or condition label, interpreted: allogeneic hematopoietic cell transplantation with graft depleted of TCRalphabeta T cells and CD19 B cells. The method was PCR. TCRdb shows the sequencer as Illumina HiSeq 2500. Molecular barcoding was employed in the preparation of TCR libraries, with unique molecular identifiers being used to normalize TCRbeta repertoire quantification. TCRdb reworked the public reads: Q25 trimming with fastp, MiXCR clone assembly, productive beta chains retained. Identical CDR3 protein sequences are pooled into one entry, listed with their most common genes and DNA. In all, the sample holds fewer than 350,000 distinct CDR3 sequences, and around a tenth of those were seen once. About 20% of the sample is in the top ten clones.

Source: peripheral blood, taken 180 days after TCRalphabeta/CD19-depleted stem cell transplant. The receptors stem from a male patient between 2 and 10 years old who had a stem cell transplant for chronic granulomatous disease, so the T cells may come from the graft donor.

The chain's CDR3 is CASTSAGMDEKLFF. The CDR3 DNA sequence: TGTGCCAGCACTTCGGCGGGGATGGATGAAAAACTGTTTTTT. The chain combines TRBV12-3 or TRBV12-4 with TRBJ1-4; D is unclear. Deletions cut 7 bases from V and 6 bases from J, with 15 bases between. The CDR3 sequence is 14 residues long.

This clonotype was observed at least ten times. The J gene is TRBJ2-2, the V gene TRBV11-2; D not certain. This CDR3 is built from 16 residues. Germline-derived CDR1 and CDR2 are SGHAT and FQNNGV. The V and J ends lost 2 bases and 2 bases respectively, with 12 bases between them. The DNA of the CDR3 is TGTGCCAGCAGCTTAAAGGTTATTTCCAACACCGGGGAGCTGTTTTTT. It codes for CASSLKVISNTGELFF.

This clonotype was observed many times. V and J are TRBV5-5 and TRBJ2-1, with D possibly matching TRBD1 (6 bases). Germline V CDR1 and CDR2: SGHKS, YYEKEE (reference sequence). V was cut by 5 bases and J by 0 bases, with 12 bases left in between. The CDR3 runs 15 residues. The CDR3 DNA sequence: TGTGCCAGCAGATTCCGGGACAACTCCTACAATGAGCAGTTCTTC. It yields the protein CASRFRDNSYNEQFF.

The chain uses TRBV9 and TRBJ2-3; 8 bases are shared with TRBD2. The CDR3 sequence is 16 residues long. J lost 2 bases, V lost 4 bases, and 9 bases had no gene match. Germline lookup yields CDR1 SGDLS and CDR2 YYNGEE. This CDR3 reads CASSPQAGGNTDTQYF. The CDR3 DNA sequence: TGTGCCAGCAGCCCCCAGGCGGGAGGAAACACAGATACGCAGTATTTT.

The chain combines TRBV28 with TRBJ2-7; tentatively, D is TRBD1 or TRBD2 (5 bases each). CDR3 length: 16 amino acids. Germline loops: CDR1 MDHEN, CDR2 SYDVKM. Between the trimmed V and J ends, which lost 6 bases and 6 bases, there was a span of 24 bases. The CDR3 protein is CASSPGHLCNLGEQYF. The CDR3, as DNA: TGTGCCAGCAGCCCGGGGCACCTGTGCAACCTAGGCGAGCAGTACTTC.

This clonotype was observed at least ten times. V and J are TRBV29-1 and TRBJ2-1; 12 bases are shared with TRBD1. Germline V gives CDR1 SQVTM, CDR2 ANQGSEA. The CDR3 is 16 residues long. Trimming took 4 bases from V and 8 from J; bases not matched to a gene: 12. DNA for the CDR3: TGCAGCGTTGCAGACAACCCGGGACAGGGGGCTGATGAGCAGTTCTTC. Its protein product is CSVADNPGQGADEQFF.

This clonotype was picked up many times. The chain joins TRBV20-1 to TRBJ2-3; D may match TRBD1 or TRBD2 (5 bases each). The V and J ends lost 6 bases and 2 bases respectively, with 30 bases between them. The CDR3 totals 19 residues. CDR1 is DFQATT, CDR2 SNEGSKA, per germline (reference sequence). This CDR3 reads CSAKILGPQGVGTTDTQYF. The CDR3 DNA reads as TGCAGTGCCAAAATCCTAGGGCCGCAGGGAGTTGGGACCACAGATACGCAGTATTTT.

This chain links TRBV4-3 with TRBJ2-2; D is unresolved. CDR3 size: 15 residues. V gave up 1 base and J gave up 0 bases, with 6 bases separating them. From germline, CDR1 is LGHNA and CDR2 YSLEER. CDR3 in amino acids: CASSQGWANTGELFF. CDR3 bases: TGCGCCAGCAGCCAAGGTTGGGCGAACACCGGGGAGCTGTTTTTT.

This clonotype occurred many times. The V and J genes are TRBV20-1 and TRBJ2-3; the D gene is possibly TRBD2 (5 bases). The CDR3 loop spans 14 amino acids. Per the germline V gene, CDR1 is DFQATT and CDR2 is SNEGSKA (reference sequence). The V end lost 3 bases, the J end lost 5 bases, and 15 bases lay between the germline ends. This CDR3 reads CSASFPRGIDTQYF. CDR3 DNA sequence: TGCAGTGCTAGTTTTCCCCGAGGGATAGATACGCAGTATTTT.

This clonotype was counted ten times or more. The V gene is TRBV10-3, the J gene TRBJ1-2, with no clear D. This CDR3 is 14 amino acids long. Per the germline V gene, CDR1 is ENHRY and CDR2 is SYGVKD. Trimming pared 4 bases from V and 7 bases from J, leaving 16 bases between. The CDR3 protein is CAISGHVALPGYTF. DNA of the CDR3: TGTGCCATCAGTGGACATGTCGCGCTCCCTGGCTACACCTTC.

At least ten counts were recorded for this clonotype. The chain links TRBV6-5 to TRBJ1-2, with 8 bases fitting TRBD1. Germline CDR1 reads MNHEY; CDR2 reads SVGAGI. The CDR3 has 12 amino acids. Losses at the gene ends were 6 bases for V and 8 bases for J; bases not matched to a gene: 5. The CDR3 loop reads CASSPGQGGYTF. The CDR3, as DNA: TGTGCCAGCAGCCCCGGACAGGGCGGCTACACCTTC.

This clonotype was recorded many times. The chain has TRBV20-1 and TRBJ2-7, with TRBD1 matching over 12 bases. V was pared by 7 bases and J by 4 bases, with 2 bases of the junction left unmatched. CDR1 is DFQATT and CDR2 is SNEGSKA in the germline V gene (reference sequence). The CDR3 is 12 amino acids. CDR3 in amino acids: CSGGQGAYEQYF. The DNA for the CDR3 is TGCAGTGGGGGACAGGGGGCTTACGAGCAGTACTTC.

J is TRBJ2-2 and V is TRBV2; TRBD2 aligns across 11 bases. V shed 5 bases and J 0 bases; nucleotides not matched to a gene: 8. The CDR3 length is 18 residues. From germline, CDR1 is SNHLY and CDR2 FYNNEI. The CDR3 reads CASSSQTSGAANTGELFF. For the CDR3, the DNA is TGTGCCAGCAGTTCCCAGACTAGCGGGGCCGCGAACACCGGGGAGCTGTTTTTT.

This clonotype was seen at least ten times. This chain joins TRBV5-1 and TRBJ2-7; tentative D call: TRBD1 (6 bases). This CDR3 has 15 residues. Germline V gene sequence: CDR1 SGHRS, CDR2 YFSETQ. The ends were cut back, 0 bases at V and 3 bases at J, with 13 bases in the middle. CDR3 sequence reads: CASSLAGTKGYEQYF. In DNA form, the CDR3 reads TGCGCCAGCAGCTTGGCCGGGACAAAAGGCTACGAGCAGTACTTC.

This clonotype was counted at least ten times. This sequence joins TRBV6-2 or TRBV6-3 and TRBJ2-3; 8 bases map to TRBD2. CDR3 size: 14 residues. Germline values: CDR1 MNHEY, CDR2 SVGEGT. J gave up 0 bases and V 7 bases, and 3 bases lay outside the gene matches. CDR3 DNA: TGTGCCAGCATGCGGGGGGCTAGCACAGATACGCAGTATTTT. Translation gives CASMRGASTDTQYF.

The chain couples TRBV18 to TRBJ2-5, with TRBD1 matching over 9 bases. Germline CDR1 KGHSH, CDR2 LQKENI. This CDR3 is 15 amino acids long. The V and J ends lost 3 bases and 4 bases, in that order; junction bases with no gene match: 6. The CDR3 region has the DNA TGTGCCAGCTCACCGTTGGACAGGGGAGGAGAGACCCAGTACTTC. Amino acid sequence: CASSPLDRGGETQYF.

There are many counts of this clonotype. This chain joins TRBV28 and TRBJ2-4; the D call may be TRBD1 or TRBD2 (5 bases each). Germline V gene data show CDR1 as MDHEN and CDR2 as SYDVKM. This CDR3 region has 16 residues. V lost 3 bases, J lost 0 bases, and 12 bases lay in between. The CDR3 region is CASSLATGTAKNIQYF. DNA of the CDR3: TGTGCCAGCAGTTTGGCAACCGGGACAGCCAAAAACATTCAGTACTTC.

This clonotype appeared many times. The chain joins TRBV5-1 to TRBJ2-7, with D possibly being TRBD1 or TRBD2 (5 bases each). The CDR3 runs to 17 residues. Germline assignment: CDR1 SGHRS and CDR2 YFSETQ. V lost 4 bases and J 2 bases, leaving 22 bases between the germline ends. CDR3 protein: CASSRPVVGGITYEQYF. CDR3 nucleotide sequence: TGCGCCAGCAGCCGCCCGGTAGTTGGGGGAATCACCTACGAGCAGTACTTC.

This clonotype appeared many times. The rearrangement uses TRBV20-1 and TRBJ2-1; 8 bases map to TRBD1. Losses at the gene ends were 3 bases for V and 3 bases for J; bases not matched to a gene: 7. Germline V lookup: CDR1 DFQATT, CDR2 SNEGSKA (reference sequence). The CDR3 has 15 amino acids. The CDR3 DNA sequence: TGCAGTGCTAGTAGCCCTGGACAGGGCTACAATGAGCAGTTCTTC. This codes for CSASSPGQGYNEQFF.

This clonotype was observed at least ten times. This chain joins TRBV7-6 and TRBJ2-6, with TRBD1 matching over 9 bases. CDR3 length: 18 residues. Germline CDR1 SGHVS, CDR2 FNYEAQ. Germline trimming cut 0 bases from V and 4 bases from J; bases unmatched to any gene: 7. The CDR3 DNA reads TGTGCCAGCAGCTTAGCCACGACAGGGGGTACAGGGGCCAACGTCCTGACTTTC. Translated, it gives CASSLATTGGTGANVLTF. The full variable domain, rest sourced from reference TRBV7-6 and TRBJ2-6, is GAGVSQSPRYKVTKRGQDVALRCDPISGHVSLYWYRQALGQGPEFLTYFNYEAQQDKSGLPNDRFSAERPEGSISTLTIQRTEQRDSAMYRCASSLATTGGTGANVLTFGAGSRLTVL.

The chain couples TRBV7-3 to TRBJ1-5; D call uncertain. Trimming stripped 5 bases from V and 12 bases from J, with 17 bases between. The CDR3 extends over 13 amino acids. Germline assignment: CDR1 SGHTA and CDR2 FQGTGA. CDR3 bases: TGTGCCAGCAGCCCTGACGGAAATAGTCTCCAGCATTTT. Translating gives CASSPDGNSLQHF.

This clonotype was observed a handful of times. The chain combines TRBV14 with TRBJ2-7; D is possibly TRBD1 or TRBD2 (5 bases each). V shed 11 bases and J shed 0 bases, with 26 bases lying between them. Per the germline V gene, CDR1 is SGHDN and CDR2 is FVKESK. The CDR3 totals 17 residues. CDR3 bases: TGTGCCCATAGAGGGGAAATCGAGGACGGCGCCTCCTACGAGCAGTACTTC. Protein: CAHRGEIEDGASYEQYF. Looking up the rest from reference TRBV14 and TRBJ2-7 gives the full variable domain: EAGVTQFPSHSVIEKGQTVTLRCDPISGHDNLYWYRRVMGKEIKFLLHFVKESKQDESGMPNNRFLAERTGGTYSTLKVQPAELEDSGVYFCAHRGEIEDGASYEQYFGPGTRLTVT.

This clonotype was seen repeatedly, ten times or more. The V gene is TRBV18, the J gene TRBJ2-1, with 13 positions matching TRBD2. The CDR3 spans 16 residues. V shed 3 bases and J 6 bases; nucleotides not matched to a gene: 5. CDR1 and CDR2 from the germline V gene are KGHSH and LQKENI. The chain's CDR3 is CASSPGLAGNFNEQFF. CDR3 DNA: TGTGCCAGCTCACCGGGACTAGCGGGGAACTTCAATGAGCAGTTCTTC. Drawing the rest from reference TRBV18 and TRBJ2-1, the complete variable domain is NAGVMQNPRHLVRRRGQEARLRCSPMKGHSHVYWYRQLPEEGLKFMVYLQKENIIDESGMPKERFSAEFPKEGPSILRIQQVVRGDSAAYFCASSPGLAGNFNEQFFGPGTRLTVL.

This clonotype has a count of ten or more. J is TRBJ1-2 and V is TRBV20-1, with D unresolved. Germline V lookup: CDR1 DFQATT, CDR2 SNEGSKA (reference sequence). CDR3 length: 16 amino acids. Trimming took off 6 bases at V and 8 bases at J, with 28 bases between the two ends. CDR3 loop: CSALGNPGEALGGYTF. The CDR3 nucleotides are TGCAGTGCCCTAGGTAACCCCGGGGAGGCCCTAGGGGGCTACACCTTC.

This clonotype was observed a single time. Since a much larger clone is just one base distant, this may be a read error. The chain has TRBV5-6 and TRBJ2-7; D perhaps matches TRBD2 (6 bases). V was clipped by 1 base and J by 5 bases, with 16 bases between them. Per the germline V gene, CDR1 is SGHDT and CDR2 is YYEEEE. The CDR3 is 15 amino acids. The CDR3 is CASSLTNLGGHEQYF. For the CDR3, the DNA is TGTGCCAGCAGCTTGACAAACTTGGGGGGTCACGAGCAGTACTTC.

This clonotype was seen repeatedly, ten times or more. V and J are TRBV19 and TRBJ1-5; 8 positions match TRBD1. Germline V gene data show CDR1 as LNHDA and CDR2 as SQIVND (reference sequence). Trimming removed 5 bases from V and 7 bases from J; junction bases left unmatched: 10. The CDR3 consists of 15 residues. For the CDR3, the DNA is TGTGCCAGTAGTTTCAGGGGGCGCGGATTACAGCCCCAGCATTTT. Translated, it gives CASSFRGRGLQPQHF.

This clonotype was seen a handful of times. The chain couples TRBV30 to TRBJ2-5, with TRBD1 matching 7 bases. This CDR3 region has 12 residues. V lost 2 bases and J lost 4; bases outside the gene matches: 1. In germline, CDR1 is GTSNPN, CDR2 SVGIG (reference sequence). The CDR3 spells CAWSHRGETQYF. In DNA form, the CDR3 reads TGTGCCTGGAGTCACAGGGGAGAGACCCAGTACTTC.